These 19 T cell receptor beta chains share one sample of origin, sequenced in a study of identical twins. One entry per CDR3 protein, called by TCRdb with MiXCR from the 5' RACE reads. The table lists 400,000 to 600,000 distinct CDR3 sequences, about 22% of them singletons. These data also formed part of another study, on yellow fever vaccine responses in identical twins.

The sample taken for sequencing was CD4+ T cells sorted from blood. All receptors come from a woman aged 18-30 years in good health.

The J gene is TRBJ1-1, the V gene TRBV21-1. TRBV21-1 represents a pseudogene. CDR3 length: 13 amino acids. As DNA, the CDR3 is TGTGCCAGCAGAAACATGGTTACCACTGAAGCTTTCTTT. This sequence encodes CASRNMVTTEAFF.

J is TRBJ2-1 and V is TRBV3-1; no definite D call. CDR1 is LGHDT, CDR2 YNNKEL, per germline (reference sequence). With 4 bases removed from V and 1 base from J, the gap between germline ends came to 14 bases. The CDR3 sequence is 16 residues long. The CDR3 is CASSPSLGSSYNEQFF. The CDR3 nucleotides are TGTGCCAGCAGCCCGTCCCTGGGAAGTTCCTACAATGAGCAGTTCTTC.

The chain links TRBV5-1 to TRBJ2-3, with a weak D call TRBD1 (7 bases). V lost 3 bases to trimming and J lost 0 bases, with 17 bases between them. The germline gives CDR1 SGHRS, CDR2 YFSETQ. This CDR3 is built from 17 residues. This CDR3 reads CASSSGVGDSSTDTQYF. CDR3 coding DNA: TGCGCCAGCAGCTCGGGGGTTGGGGACAGCAGCACAGATACGCAGTATTTT.

This clonotype has at least ten counts. The genes are TRBV12-3 or TRBV12-4 and TRBJ2-7; TRBD2 aligns across 7 bases. The V and J ends lost 5 bases and 2 bases, in that order; junction bases with no gene match: 12. CDR3 length equals 16 residues. CDR3 in amino acids: CASSLTRAGAPYEQYF. The CDR3 DNA is TGTGCCAGCAGTCTAACCCGGGCGGGAGCCCCCTACGAGCAGTACTTC.

The chain has TRBV6-5 and TRBJ2-7; the match to TRBD2 covers 7 bases. The junction had 8 bases not matched to a gene; V was cut back by 2 bases and J by 7 bases. The CDR3 has 14 amino acids. Per the germline V gene, CDR1 is MNHEY and CDR2 is SVGAGI. The CDR3 spells CASSYGGGVGEQYF. DNA of the CDR3: TGTGCCAGCAGTTACGGGGGGGGAGTGGGTGAGCAGTACTTC.

This sequence joins TRBV28 and TRBJ1-5, with no clear D. The germline V gene encodes CDR1 MDHEN and CDR2 SYDVKM. V gave up 7 bases and J gave up 0 bases, with 13 bases separating them. The length of the CDR3 is 15 residues. In DNA, the CDR3 is TGTGCCAGCACCGCATTCCGTGGTAGCAATCAGCCCCAGCATTTT. It yields the protein CASTAFRGSNQPQHF.

This clonotype was found a few times. The chain joins TRBV20-1 to TRBJ2-3; D is possibly TRBD2 (7 bases). Germline CDR1 and CDR2: DFQATT and SNEGSKA (reference sequence). Trimming removed 1 base from V and 6 bases from J, with 14 bases in between. The CDR3 totals 14 residues. The CDR3 loop is CSARVGGRGDTQYF. CDR3 sequence (DNA): TGCAGTGCTAGAGTCGGGGGGCGTGGGGATACGCAGTATTTT.

The genes are TRBV12-5 and TRBJ2-7, with 8 bases identical to TRBD2. The CDR3 length is 14 residues. V trimming: 10 bases; J trimming: 3 bases; junction bases outside the gene matches: 11. Looked up from germline, CDR1 is LGHNT and CDR2 is FRNRAP. The CDR3 protein is CATIGGAPVYEQYV. In DNA form, the CDR3 reads TGTGCTACAATCGGGGGGGCCCCGGTCTACGAGCAGTACGTC.

This clonotype has more than one count but fewer than ten. This rearrangement joins TRBV5-1 to TRBJ1-1; 7 nucleotides line up with TRBD1. Germline V gives CDR1 SGHRS, CDR2 YFSETQ. This CDR3 comprises 13 residues. The V segment lost 8 bases and the J segment 0 bases; nucleotides outside the gene matches: 4. CDR3 in amino acids: CASGDRVNTEAFF. Written as DNA, the CDR3 is TGCGCCAGTGGAGACAGGGTGAACACTGAAGCTTTCTTT.

This chain links TRBV20-1 with TRBJ2-5; 8 nucleotides align to TRBD1. This CDR3 region has 13 residues. V lost 3 bases, J lost 5 bases, and 5 bases stayed unmatched. Germline loops: CDR1 DFQATT, CDR2 SNEGSKA (reference sequence). CDR3 protein: CSARDRVLETQYF. CDR3 sequence (DNA): TGCAGTGCTAGGGACAGGGTCCTCGAGACCCAGTACTTC.

This rearrangement joins TRBV7-9 to TRBJ1-4; 8 positions match TRBD1. The CDR3 has 15 amino acids. CDR1 SEHNR and CDR2 FQNEAQ come from the germline V gene (reference sequence). The V gene end was trimmed by 3 bases and the J gene end by 8 bases; junction bases not matched to a gene: 8. CDR3: CASSLTGVGFEKLFF. CDR3 bases: TGTGCCAGCAGCTTGACAGGGGTCGGATTCGAAAAACTGTTTTTT. Together with reference TRBV7-9 and TRBJ1-4, the CDR3 gives the full variable domain: DTGVSQNPRHKITKRGQNVTFRCDPISEHNRLYWYRQTLGQGPEFLTYFQNEAQLEKSRLLSDRFSAERPKGSFSTLEIQRTEQGDSAMYLCASSLTGVGFEKLFFGSGTQLSVL.

J is TRBJ2-5 and V is TRBV5-6; 15 bases match TRBD2. V lost 7 bases and J lost 1; bases outside the gene matches: 2. The CDR3 is 15 residues long. Germline lookup yields CDR1 SGHDT and CDR2 YYEEEE. CDR3 sequence (DNA): TGTGCCAGCGGGACTAGCGGGGGGACCCAAGAGACCCAGTACTTC. Its translation: CASGTSGGTQETQYF. The full variable domain, completed using reference TRBV5-6 and TRBJ2-5, is DAGVTQSPTHLIKTRGQQVTLRCSPKSGHDTVSWYQQALGQGPQFIFQYYEEEERQRGNFPDRFSGHQFPNYSSELNVNALLLGDSALYLCASGTSGGTQETQYFGPGTRLLVL.

The genes are TRBV18 and TRBJ2-1; no reliable D call. Germline loops: CDR1 KGHSH, CDR2 LQKENI. V was clipped by 4 bases and J by 6 bases, with 13 bases between them. This CDR3 is built from 14 residues. The CDR3 reads CASSLPARFNEQFF. Written as DNA, the CDR3 is TGTGCCAGCTCACTCCCGGCTCGGTTCAATGAGCAGTTCTTC.

This clonotype was detected a few times. The chain recombines TRBV7-9 with TRBJ1-5, with TRBD1 identical over 8 bases. The CDR3 has 15 amino acids. Trimming cost V 5 bases and J 9 bases; bases outside gene matches: 12. The germline CDR1 and CDR2 sequences are SEHNR and FQNEAQ (reference sequence). CDR3 sequence reads: CASSQFTGGNAPQHF. CDR3 coding DNA: TGTGCCAGCAGCCAATTTACAGGGGGGAATGCGCCCCAGCATTTT.

There are a few counts of this clonotype. This rearrangement joins TRBV20-1 to TRBJ2-2, with 9 bases that match TRBD2. The germline gives CDR1 DFQATT, CDR2 SNEGSKA (reference sequence). The ends lost 8 bases at V and 6 bases at J; junction bases unmatched: 7. The length of the CDR3 is 13 residues. CDR3 protein: CSFSGRGSGELFF. CDR3 nucleotide sequence: TGCAGTTTTAGCGGGAGAGGGTCCGGGGAGCTGTTTTTT.

This clonotype was counted a few times. V and J are TRBV4-1 and TRBJ1-3; D is undetermined. V was shortened by 1 base and J by 0 bases, with 10 bases between the two germline ends. The CDR3 consists of 16 residues. Germline CDR1 reads MGHRA; CDR2 reads YSYEKL. The CDR3 bases are TGCGCCAGCAGCCAAGGCTACTACGACTCTGGAAACACCATATATTTT. Translated: CASSQGYYDSGNTIYF.

The chain recombines TRBV10-3 with TRBJ2-5; no reliable D call. In germline, CDR1 is ENHRY, CDR2 SYGVKD. The V end was cut by 8 bases, the J end by 3 bases, with 13 bases between. CDR3 length: 13 amino acids. This CDR3 is CAIGKGREETQYF. The CDR3 bases are TGTGCCATCGGTAAGGGCCGGGAAGAGACCCAGTACTTC.

J is TRBJ2-7 and V is TRBV18, with 11 bases lining up with TRBD1. Germline V gene data show CDR1 as KGHSH and CDR2 as LQKENI. V was pared by 6 bases and J by 6 bases, with 7 bases of the junction left unmatched. CDR3 size: 14 residues. CDR3 in amino acids: CASSPGQGAGEQYF. The CDR3 nucleotides read TGTGCCAGCTCGCCAGGACAGGGGGCGGGCGAGCAGTACTTC.

This clonotype was detected only a few times. The chain combines TRBV7-9 with TRBJ2-5, with 7 nucleotides matching TRBD1. In germline, CDR1 is SEHNR, CDR2 FQNEAQ (reference sequence). The CDR3 has 15 residues. V shed 6 bases, J shed 5 bases, and the junction held 12 bases outside the gene matches. CDR3 protein: CASSNELGQWETQYF. CDR3 in DNA: TGTGCCAGCAGTAACGAATTGGGACAGTGGGAGACCCAGTACTTC. The full variable domain, its missing parts supplied by reference TRBV7-9 and TRBJ2-5, is DTGVSQNPRHKITKRGQNVTFRCDPISEHNRLYWYRQTLGQGPEFLTYFQNEAQLEKSRLLSDRFSAERPKGSFSTLEIQRTEQGDSAMYLCASSNELGQWETQYFGPGTRLLVL.